A single TCR beta chain is shown here with its context. This clone may be a read error of a much larger clone one base away. TCR beta CDR3 regions were amplified from RNA. The HTBI set primed first-round TCR CDR3 RT-PCR. One entry per CDR3 protein results from TCRdb running MiXCR on the multiplex PCR reads. This table has more than 450,000 distinct CDR3 sequences, 15% to 20% appearing once. This specimen comes from a study of T cells in Graves' hyperthyroidism and ophthalmopathy. Study in general: Initial diagnosis, before any treatment, was when peripheral blood was collected.

Germline CDR1 and CDR2: SGHVS and FNYEAQ. The CDR3 consists of 13 residues. The TCR originated in a man aged 40-55 years with Graves' ophthalmopathy. Sequencing was performed on blood. The genes are TRBV7-6 and TRBJ1-1; no clear D. The CDR3 sequence: CAISLDVNTEAFF. As DNA, the CDR3 is TGTGCCATCAGCTTAGACGTGAACACTGAAGCTTTCTTT.